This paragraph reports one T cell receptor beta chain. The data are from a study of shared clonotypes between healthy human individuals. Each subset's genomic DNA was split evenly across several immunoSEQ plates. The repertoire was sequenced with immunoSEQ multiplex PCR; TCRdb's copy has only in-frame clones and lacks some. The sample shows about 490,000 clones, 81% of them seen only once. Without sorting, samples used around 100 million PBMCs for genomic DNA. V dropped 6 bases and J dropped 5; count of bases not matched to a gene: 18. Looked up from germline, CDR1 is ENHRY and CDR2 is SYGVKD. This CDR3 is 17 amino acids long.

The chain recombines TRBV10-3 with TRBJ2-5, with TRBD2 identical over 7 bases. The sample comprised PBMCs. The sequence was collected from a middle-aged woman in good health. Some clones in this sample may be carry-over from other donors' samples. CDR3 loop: CAIRGGPGTTEGETQYF. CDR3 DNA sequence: TGTGCCATCAGGGGGGGTCCTGGGACTACCGAGGGGGAGACCCAGTACTTC.